Sequencing of this T cell receptor beta chain was carried out in a study of blood T cell repertoires in COVID-19. Researchers sorted participants into cohorts using their self-reported clinical history. After removal of 5 bases from V and 6 bases from J, the junction contained 9 bases not matched to a gene. CDR3 length: 14 residues. Germline V gene lookup returns CDR1 SNHLY and CDR2 FYNNEI. Libraries were prepared by immunoSEQ multiplex PCR; TCRdb keeps only in-frame clonotypes and omits some of them. The sample includes just over 300,000 clones, around 87% of them seen just once. This TCR was recovered from a woman between 18 and 29 years old with acute COVID-19. Sequencing was performed on PBMCs or T cells enriched from blood (not recorded which). The rearrangement links TRBV2 to TRBJ1-1, with 7 bases that match TRBD1. The CDR3 DNA reads TGTGCCAGCAGTCGACAGGGTTGGTCCCCTGAAGCTTTCTTT. Translated: CASSRQGWSPEAFF.